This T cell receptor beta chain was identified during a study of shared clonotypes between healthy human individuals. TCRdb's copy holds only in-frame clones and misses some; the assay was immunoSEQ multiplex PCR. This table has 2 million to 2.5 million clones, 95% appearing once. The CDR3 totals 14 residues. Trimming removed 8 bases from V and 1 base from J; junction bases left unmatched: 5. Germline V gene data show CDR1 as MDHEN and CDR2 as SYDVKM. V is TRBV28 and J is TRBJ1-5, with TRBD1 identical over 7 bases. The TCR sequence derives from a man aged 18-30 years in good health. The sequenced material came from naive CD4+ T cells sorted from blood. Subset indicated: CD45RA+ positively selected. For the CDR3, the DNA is TGTGCCAGCCGGACAGGACTAAGCAATCAGCCCCAGCATTTT. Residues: CASRTGLSNQPQHF.